This T cell receptor beta chain was recovered during a study of T cell responses to AZD1222 COVID-19 vaccine. Method: immunoSEQ multiplex PCR; TCRdb's copy keeps in-frame clones and lacks some. Here the sample spans over 200,000 clones, approximately 94% being singletons. The germline gives CDR1 MNHEY, CDR2 SMNVEV (reference sequence). V was pared by 5 bases and J by 6 bases, with 14 bases between. The CDR3 extends over 14 amino acids. This sequence joins TRBV27 and TRBJ1-5, with D perhaps matching TRBD1 (5 bases). This clonotype was sampled from an adult who received the MenACWY meningococcal vaccine as a control. The source was peripheral blood, collected 28 days after the second dose of the MenACWY control vaccine. CDR3 nucleotide sequence: TGTGCCAGCAGTCATGGGGGGGAAGGTCAGCCCCAGCATTTT. Residues: CASSHGGEGQPQHF.